This TCR beta chain was obtained from a study of blood T cell repertoires in COVID-19. Study-level background: The study drew acute and convalescent COVID-19 samples from the United States, Italy and Spain. T cells, B-cell-depleted T cells, or PBMCs supplied cDNA or gDNA.

Germline trimming cut 3 bases from V and 10 bases from J; bases unmatched to any gene: 12. From germline, CDR1 is SNHLY and CDR2 FYNNEI. The CDR3 loop spans 16 amino acids. Profiled with immunoSEQ multiplex PCR; TCRdb holds only in-frame clones, not every one. Of approximately 98,000 clones in the sample, approximately 81% were seen once. This rearrangement joins TRBV2 to TRBJ2-1; 10 bases fit TRBD2. The TCR originated in a man aged 60-69 years with acute or convalescent COVID-19. The sample was peripheral blood. This chain's CDR3 is CASSDRSIAGGDEQFF. The CDR3 DNA reads TGTGCCAGCAGTGATAGGTCAATAGCGGGAGGTGACGAGCAGTTCTTC. The whole variable domain, remainder taken from reference TRBV2 and TRBJ2-1, is EPEVTQTPSHQVTQMGQEVILRCVPISNHLYFYWYRQILGQKVEFLVSFYNNEISEKSEIFDDQFSVERPDGSNFTLKIRSTKLEDSAMYFCASSDRSIAGGDEQFFGPGTRLTVL.